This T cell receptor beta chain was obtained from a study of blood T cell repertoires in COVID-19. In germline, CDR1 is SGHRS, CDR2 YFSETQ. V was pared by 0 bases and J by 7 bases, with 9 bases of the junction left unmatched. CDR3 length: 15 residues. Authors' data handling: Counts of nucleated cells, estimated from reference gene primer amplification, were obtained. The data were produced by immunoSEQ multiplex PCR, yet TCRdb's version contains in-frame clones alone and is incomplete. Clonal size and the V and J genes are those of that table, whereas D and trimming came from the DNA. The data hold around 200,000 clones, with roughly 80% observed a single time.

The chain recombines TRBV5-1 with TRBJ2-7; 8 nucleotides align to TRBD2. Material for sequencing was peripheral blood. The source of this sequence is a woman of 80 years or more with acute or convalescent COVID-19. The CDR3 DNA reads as TGCGCCAGCAGCTTGGACACGGGAGGGCCCAGGGAGCAGTACTTC. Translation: CASSLDTGGPREQYF.